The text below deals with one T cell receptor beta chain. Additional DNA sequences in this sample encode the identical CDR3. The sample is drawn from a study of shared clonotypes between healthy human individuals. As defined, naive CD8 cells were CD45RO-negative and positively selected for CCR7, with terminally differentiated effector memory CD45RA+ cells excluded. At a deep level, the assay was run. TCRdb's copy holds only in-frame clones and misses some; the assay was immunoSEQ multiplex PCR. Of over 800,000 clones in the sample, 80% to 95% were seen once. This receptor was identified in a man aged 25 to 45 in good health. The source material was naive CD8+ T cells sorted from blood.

The CDR3 sequence is CASSFGRGYEQYF. The CDR3 DNA reads TGTGCCAGCAGTTTTGGGAGGGGTTACGAGCAGTACTTC. This rearrangement joins TRBV27 to TRBJ2-7, with 7 bases that match TRBD2. Germline CDR1 is MNHEY and CDR2 is SMNVEV (reference sequence). CDR3 length equals 13 residues. V dropped 3 bases and J dropped 4; count of bases not matched to a gene: 3.